The text below deals with one T cell receptor (beta chain). This clone has just a few counts. Its antigen is still unknown. No much larger clone is present one base from it, and per-base qualities are unavailable. The V end loses 2 bases and the J end loses 0 bases, and a stretch of 14 bases separates them. Based on the germline V gene, the CDR1 and CDR2 sequences are SGHNT and YENEEA. From the cysteine through the phenylalanine, the CDR3 covers 17 amino acids. Only the CDR3 DNA stays, 51 bases, in frame from base 1. Patients with a history of autoimmune disease or receiving systemic immunosuppression were excluded from the trial. Peripheral blood for TCR sequencing was drawn from every dose cohort at baseline, at cycle 4 day 1 and at cycle 7 day 1. Samples came from an open-label, multicenter, first-in-human phase I dose-escalation trial of ivuxolimab. Adults with locally advanced or metastatic melanoma, renal cell carcinoma, hepatocellular carcinoma or head and neck squamous cell carcinoma were enrolled in the trial. Before TCR sequencing, CD4+ and CD8+ T cells were separately sorted from peripheral blood.

The entry originates in a study of OX40 agonist ivuxolimab in advanced cancers. Regarding the complete study: The costimulatory receptor OX40 (CD134) was targeted by ivuxolimab, a fully human IgG2 agonistic monoclonal antibody. Intravenous ivuxolimab was administered to patients every 2 weeks at six dose levels: 0.01, 0.1, 0.3, 1.5, 3 and 10 mg/kg. Of the 50 to 55 patients in dose escalation, 19 had hepatocellular carcinoma, about 15 had melanoma, 9 had renal cell carcinoma and 9 had head and neck cancer. In the dose-escalation cohort, roughly 82% of patients were male, and the mean age was roughly 56 years with a range of roughly 23 to 79. Patients were allowed to have had prior anti-PD-1, anti-PD-L1 or anti-CTLA-4 therapy, and 40% of the dose-escalation patients had been treated with checkpoint inhibitors. Three dose-escalation patients achieved partial responses, one with hepatocellular carcinoma and two with cutaneous melanoma. The purpose of peripheral TCRbeta sequencing was to test whether ivuxolimab changed TCR sequence diversity and led to clonal T-cell expansion. The paper covers the monotherapy dose-escalation part of the phase I ivuxolimab trial, which included N of about 50 patients. Overall study results and their limits: In the 0.1-3.0 mg/kg groups, partial responders were among the patients with the lowest normalized peripheral clonal expansion, particularly in CD8+ T cells. Which antigens the clonally expanded peripheral T cells were specific for was not determined. Low levels of normalized T-cell clonal expansion were also seen in some nonresponding patients. At doses of 0.1 to 3.0 mg/kg, clonal expansion of both CD4+ and CD8+ T cells in blood was seen between baseline and week 6. After ivuxolimab, CD8+ T cells had more expanded clones than CD4+ T cells on average.

To sequence the TCRbeta CDR3 region, genomic DNA was isolated from the sorted cells. TCRbeta CDR3 regions were sequenced using the immunoSEQ Assay. The table was pulled from immuneACCESS by TCRdb, which kept in-frame rearrangements only. Such tables lose some clones; where checked, under half of the loss comes from unresolved V genes, and the rest has no known cause. This sample comprises around 69,000 clones, approximately 83% of them detected only once. In total, the top ten clones hold 2.5% to 3.5% of the sample. The TCR sequence derives from an adult with an advanced solid tumor such as melanoma, head and neck, liver or kidney cancer. The sequence joins TRBV11-3 to TRBJ1-3, with no confident D gene call. Specimen: CD4+ or CD8+ T cells sorted from blood, collected in a trial of the OX40 agonist ivuxolimab. This receptor has the CDR3 CASSLTAGPGSGNTIYF. The nucleotide sequence reads as follows: TGTGCCAGCAGCTTAACCGCCGGACCCGGCTCTGGAAACACCATATATTTT. This CDR3, with the reference TRBV11-3 and TRBJ1-3 proteins standing in past its ends, gives the full variable domain EAGVVQSPRYKIIEKKQPVAFWCNPISGHNTLYWYLQNLGQGPELLIRYENEEAVDDSQLPKDRFSAERLKGVDSTLKIQPAELGDSAVYLCASSLTAGPGSGNTIYFGEGSWLTVV.